The clone carrying this T cell receptor (beta chain) was recorded at least ten times. As yet, its antigen is unknown. Indicated time point: baseline, week 1 (first vaccination visit). The treatment was: pre-vaccination baseline after standard-of-care therapy. These data come from a study of a mutant IDH1 vaccine in newly diagnosed glioma. Study information: Sex among treated patients split 62.5% male, roughly 40% female; mean age was about 43 years.

Assay used: immunoSEQ multiplex PCR; TCRdb lists only in-frame clones, some missing. This table holds approximately 88,000 clones, 80% found once. This CDR3 comprises 12 residues. Germline assignment: CDR1 WNHNN and CDR2 SYGVQD (reference sequence). V lost 5 bases to trimming and J lost 12 bases, with 17 bases between them. Study-level findings and limits: A vaccine-induced immune response developed in roughly 93% of the patients.

This TCR came from a man aged 35 to 55 with glioma. The material was PBMCs, obtained from a glioma patient treated with radiotherapy, temozolomide or both. This chain links TRBV10-1 with TRBJ2-7; D possibly uses TRBD1 or TRBD2 (5 bases each). The CDR3 DNA reads TGCGCCAGCAGTTGGACGGGGACCGGGACGTACTTC. Translation: CASSWTGTGTYF.